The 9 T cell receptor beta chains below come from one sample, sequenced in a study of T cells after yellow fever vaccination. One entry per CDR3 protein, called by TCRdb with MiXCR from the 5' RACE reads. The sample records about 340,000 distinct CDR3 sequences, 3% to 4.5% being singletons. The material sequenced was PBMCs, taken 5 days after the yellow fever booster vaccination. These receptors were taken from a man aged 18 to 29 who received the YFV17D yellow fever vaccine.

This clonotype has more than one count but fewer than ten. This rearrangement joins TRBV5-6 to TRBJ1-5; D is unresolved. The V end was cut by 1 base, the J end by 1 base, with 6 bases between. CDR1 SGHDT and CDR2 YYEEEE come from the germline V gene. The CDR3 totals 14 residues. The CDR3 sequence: CASSLRTSNQPQHF. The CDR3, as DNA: TGTGCCAGCAGCTTGCGGACGAGCAATCAGCCCCAGCATTTT.

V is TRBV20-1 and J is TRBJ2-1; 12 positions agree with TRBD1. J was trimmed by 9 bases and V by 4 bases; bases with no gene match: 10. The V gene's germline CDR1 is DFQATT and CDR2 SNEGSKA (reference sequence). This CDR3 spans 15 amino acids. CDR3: CSATLGTGGRSEQFF. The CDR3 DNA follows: TGCAGTGCTACCTTGGGGACAGGGGGCCGAAGTGAGCAGTTCTTC.

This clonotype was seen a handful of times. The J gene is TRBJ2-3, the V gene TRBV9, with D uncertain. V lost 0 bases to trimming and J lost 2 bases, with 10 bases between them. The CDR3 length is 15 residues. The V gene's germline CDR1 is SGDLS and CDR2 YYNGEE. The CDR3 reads CASSVAPDLTDTQYF. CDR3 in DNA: TGTGCCAGCAGCGTAGCTCCGGACCTCACAGATACGCAGTATTTT.

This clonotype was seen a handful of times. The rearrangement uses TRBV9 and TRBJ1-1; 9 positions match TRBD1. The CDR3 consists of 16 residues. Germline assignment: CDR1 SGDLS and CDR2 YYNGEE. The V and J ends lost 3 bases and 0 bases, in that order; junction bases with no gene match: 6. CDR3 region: CASSAPTGGLNTEAFF. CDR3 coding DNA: TGTGCCAGCAGCGCCCCGACAGGGGGGCTGAACACTGAAGCTTTCTTT.

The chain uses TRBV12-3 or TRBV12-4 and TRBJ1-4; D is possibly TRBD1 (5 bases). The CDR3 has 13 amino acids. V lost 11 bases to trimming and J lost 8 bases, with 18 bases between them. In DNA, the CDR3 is TGTGCCTCCTGGGGAGGGGTTGGCGAAAAACTGTTTTTT. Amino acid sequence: CASWGGVGEKLFF.

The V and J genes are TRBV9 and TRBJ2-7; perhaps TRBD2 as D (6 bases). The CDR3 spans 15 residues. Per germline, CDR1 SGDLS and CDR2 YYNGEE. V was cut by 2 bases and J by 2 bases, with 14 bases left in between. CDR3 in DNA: TGTGCCAGCAGCGTCGGCGGGACCCCAACCTACGAGCAGTACTTC. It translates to CASSVGGTPTYEQYF.

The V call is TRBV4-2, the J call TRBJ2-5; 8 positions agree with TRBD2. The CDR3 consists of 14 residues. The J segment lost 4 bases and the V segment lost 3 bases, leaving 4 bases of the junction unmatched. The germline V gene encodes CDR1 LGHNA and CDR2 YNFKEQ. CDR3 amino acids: CASSQAGGVETQYF. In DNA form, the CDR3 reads TGTGCCAGCAGCCAGGCCGGGGGGGTAGAGACCCAGTACTTC.

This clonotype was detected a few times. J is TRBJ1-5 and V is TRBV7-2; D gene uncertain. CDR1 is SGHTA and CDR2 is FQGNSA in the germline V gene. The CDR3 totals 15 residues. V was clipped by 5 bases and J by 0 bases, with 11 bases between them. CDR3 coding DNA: TGTGCCAGCAGCGCCCGGGGTCATAGCAATCAGCCCCAGCATTTT. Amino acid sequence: CASSARGHSNQPQHF. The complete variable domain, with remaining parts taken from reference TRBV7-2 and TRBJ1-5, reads GAGVSQSPSNKVTEKGKDVELRCDPISGHTALYWYRQSLGQGLEFLIYFQGNSAPDKSGLPSDRFSAERTGGSVSTLTIQRTQQEDSAVYLCASSARGHSNQPQHFGDGTRLSIL.

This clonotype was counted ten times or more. The CDR3 DNA sequence: TGTGCCAGCAGCTCGCCGACTAGCGGGGGATCCTACGAGCAGTACTTC. It specifies CASSSPTSGGSYEQYF. This chain links TRBV7-2 with TRBJ2-7; 12 nucleotides agree with TRBD2. Germline V gene data show CDR1 as SGHTA and CDR2 as FQGNSA. Trimming at V came to 4 bases and at J to 1 base, leaving 5 bases not matched to a gene. CDR3 length: 16 amino acids.